A selection of T cell receptor beta chains follows, all from one sample in a study of T cell responses to AZD1222 COVID-19 vaccine. Assay used: immunoSEQ multiplex PCR; TCRdb lists only in-frame clones, some missing. This table has around 150,000 clones, 80% to 90% appearing once. This sample comprised peripheral blood, obtained on day 0 of AZD1222 vaccination. The receptors come from an adult in good health. Both conserved end residues are part of each CDR3. Fields, in order: V gene, J gene, D gene, clone size, CDR3 protein, CDR3 DNA. A D gene is named only where the DNA matches it firmly. Part of the rows lack a size; the others show once, few, many or a class for expanded clones.

>TRBV5-1|TRBJ2-5|TRBD1|few
CASSSTGGLETQYF
TGCGCCAGCAGCTCGACAGGGGGTCTAGAGACCCAGTACTTC
>TRBV6-5|TRBJ1-1|.|once
CASSYSQDTEAFF
TGTGCCAGCAGTTACTCCCAGGACACTGAAGCTTTCTTT
>TRBV11-2|TRBJ2-7|.|.
CASSLEEGPTYEQYF
TGTGCCAGCAGCTTAGAAGAGGGGCCGACCTACGAGCAGTACTTC
>TRBV19|TRBJ2-6|.|.
CASTNPTTGPNSGANVLTF
TGTGCCAGTACTAACCCGACAACAGGGCCGAACTCTGGGGCCAACGTCCTGACTTTC
>TRBV18|TRBJ1-3|.|.
CASSPRLRGGSGNTIYF
TGTGCCAGCTCACCAAGATTGAGGGGGGGCAGTGGAAACACCATATATTTT
>TRBV5-1|TRBJ2-1|.|.
CASAQTPTSYNEQFF
TGCGCCAGCGCTCAAACGCCTACCTCCTACAATGAGCAGTTCTTC
>TRBV4-3|TRBJ1-5|.|.
CASSPNRFDWGEGQPQHF
TGCGCCAGCAGCCCCAATCGTTTTGATTGGGGGGAAGGTCAGCCCCAGCATTTT
>TRBV5-1|TRBJ2-7|.|.
CASVWLSYEQYF
TGCGCCAGCGTGTGGCTTTCCTACGAGCAGTACTTC
>TRBV5-1|TRBJ1-4|TRBD1|.
CASSLGQGVEKLFF
TGCGCCAGCAGCTTGGGACAGGGAGTTGAAAAACTGTTTTTT
>TRBV5-1|TRBJ2-5|TRBD2|.
CASSGGLAEETQYF
TGCGCCAGCAGCGGGGGACTAGCGGAAGAGACCCAGTACTTC
>TRBV3-1/TRBV3-2|TRBJ1-5|.|.
CASSLRGGQPQHF
TGTGCCAGCAGCCTACGGGGAGGCCAGCCCCAGCATTTT
>TRBV5-1|TRBJ2-3|TRBD2|.
CASSSSGGTDTQYF
TGCGCCAGCAGTTCTAGCGGGGGCACAGATACGCAGTATTTT
>TRBV28|TRBJ2-7|.|.
CASSSPDSIYEQYF
TGTGCCAGCAGTTCTCCGGACTCCATCTACGAGCAGTACTTC
>TRBV7-9|TRBJ1-5|TRBD1|.
CASSSGTGLGNQPQHF
TGTGCCAGCAGCTCTGGGACAGGGCTTGGCAATCAGCCCCAGCATTTT
>TRBV23-1|TRBJ1-1|.|.
CASTPRGSFTEAFF
TGCGCCAGCACCCCGCGGGGGTCGTTCACTGAAGCTTTCTTT
>TRBV12-2|TRBJ2-7|.|.
CASRGGDRAHEQYF
TGTGCAAGTCGGGGCGGGGACAGGGCCCACGAGCAGTACTTC
>TRBV19|TRBJ2-7|.|.
CASSIFLGINEQYF
TGTGCCAGTAGTATTTTTCTGGGGATTAACGAGCAGTACTTC
>TRBV19|TRBJ2-6|.|.
CASSIFASGANVLTF
TGTGCCAGTAGTATCTTCGCTTCTGGGGCCAACGTCCTGACTTTC
>TRBV19|TRBJ2-1|TRBD1|.
CASSKTGTDNEQFF
TGTGCCAGTAGCAAGACTGGGACAGACAATGAGCAGTTCTTC
>TRBV19|TRBJ1-5|TRBD1|.
CASRNTGEGNQPQHF
TGTGCCAGTAGAAACACAGGGGAGGGCAATCAGCCCCAGCATTTT
>TRBV5-8|TRBJ1-5|TRBD1|.
CASSSRRGDRGLMSNQPQHF
TGTGCCAGCAGCTCCAGAAGGGGGGACAGGGGGCTCATGAGCAATCAGCCCCAGCATTTT
>TRBV18|TRBJ1-5|.|.
CASSPPGREEDQPQHF
TGTGCCAGCTCACCACCGGGGAGGGAGGAGGATCAGCCCCAGCATTTT
>TRBV15|TRBJ2-3|TRBD1|once
CATRGDRDTDTQYF
TGTGCCACCAGGGGGGACAGGGACACAGATACGCAGTATTTT
>TRBV5-8|TRBJ1-4|.|.
CASRGRTSTNEKLFF
TGTGCCAGCAGGGGCCGGACGTCAACTAATGAAAAACTGTTTTTT
>TRBV15|TRBJ1-2|.|.
CATSITANYGYTF
TGTGCCACCAGCATCACGGCTAACTATGGCTACACCTTC
>TRBV10-1|TRBJ1-6|.|.
CASSVRSRNSPLHF
TGCGCCAGCAGTGTACGGAGTCGTAATTCACCCCTCCACTTT
>TRBV19|TRBJ1-2|.|.
CASSIYDYGYTF
TGTGCCAGTAGTATATATGACTATGGCTACACCTTC
>TRBV30|TRBJ1-2|.|.
CAWSGVDYGYTF
TGTGCCTGGAGTGGGGTCGACTATGGCTACACCTTC
>TRBV12-3/TRBV12-4|TRBJ2-7|.|.
CASSRDGPYEQYF
TGTGCCAGCAGTAGGGACGGCCCCTACGAGCAGTACTTC
>TRBV7-6|TRBJ1-1|.|.
CASSFREGAEAFF
TGTGCCAGCAGCTTCCGGGAGGGGGCTGAAGCTTTCTTT
>TRBV13|TRBJ2-2|.|.
CASSPGPVPGELFF
TGTGCCAGCAGCCCCGGCCCCGTCCCCGGGGAGCTGTTTTTT
>TRBV7-2|TRBJ2-7|TRBD1|.
CASSGRGRGQGNEQYF
TGTGCCAGCAGCGGACGGGGTAGGGGACAGGGCAACGAGCAGTACTTC
>TRBV5-1|TRBJ1-1|.|.
CASSLGGAGTEAFF
TGCGCCAGCAGCTTGGGAGGGGCGGGCACTGAAGCTTTCTTT
>TRBV7-9|TRBJ2-1|TRBD2|once
CASSLGSGTSGKYNEQFF
TGTGCCAGCAGCTTAGGATCCGGGACTAGCGGAAAATACAATGAGCAGTTCTTC
>TRBV7-3|TRBJ1-2|TRBD1|few
CASSLGQPGDNGYTF
TGTGCCAGCAGCTTGGGACAGCCCGGGGACAATGGCTACACCTTC
>TRBV28|TRBJ2-7|.|.
CAGPEGDEQYF
TGTGCCGGCCCCGAAGGGGACGAGCAGTACTTC
>TRBV5-1|TRBJ2-7|TRBD1|.
CASSTDRGPYEQYF
TGCGCCAGCAGCACCGACAGGGGCCCCTACGAGCAGTACTTC
>TRBV5-1|TRBJ2-7|TRBD1|.
CASSLAGTGYYEQYF
TGCGCCAGCAGCTTGGCCGGGACAGGGTACTACGAGCAGTACTTC
>TRBV5-6|TRBJ1-5|.|.
CASSLQRVRNQPQHF
TGTGCCAGCAGCTTACAGAGGGTCCGGAATCAGCCCCAGCATTTT
>TRBV7-2|TRBJ1-5|.|.
CASSLVGQGFNQPQHF
TGTGCCAGCAGCTTAGTCGGGCAGGGCTTCAATCAGCCCCAGCATTTT
>TRBV7-2|TRBJ1-1|.|.
CASSLTGGTEAFF
TGTGCCAGCAGCCTAACTGGGGGCACTGAAGCTTTCTTT
>TRBV10-1|TRBJ2-1|.|.
CASSSYNEQFF
TGCGCCAGCAGTAGCTACAATGAGCAGTTCTTC
>TRBV7-9|TRBJ1-3|TRBD1|once
CATPGQGSSGNTIYF
TGTGCCACCCCGGGACAGGGATCGTCTGGAAACACCATATATTTT
>TRBV5-1|TRBJ1-3|.|once
CASRAGPESGNTIYF
TGCGCCAGCAGGGCGGGACCCGAGTCTGGAAACACCATATATTTT
>TRBV30|TRBJ2-5|TRBD1|.
CAWSPRGQPQETQYF
TGTGCCTGGAGCCCTAGGGGACAGCCACAAGAGACCCAGTACTTC
>TRBV12-3/TRBV12-4|TRBJ2-7|.|.
CASSHQPYEQYF
TGTGCCAGCAGCCACCAGCCCTACGAGCAGTACTTC
>TRBV3-1/TRBV3-2|TRBJ2-1|TRBD2|.
CASSQEGRGGAYNEQFF
TGTGCCAGCAGCCAAGAAGGTCGCGGGGGGGCCTACAATGAGCAGTTCTTC
>TRBV9|TRBJ1-1|.|.
CASSTTHPRAPRVFF
TGTGCCAGCAGCACCACACACCCCCGGGCCCCGAGGGTTTTCTTT
>TRBV15|TRBJ1-6|.|.
CATSRGRDGNNSPLHF
TGTGCCACCAGCAGAGGAAGGGACGGTAATAATTCACCCCTCCACTTT
>TRBV10-3|TRBJ2-2|.|once
CAISDTGELFF
TGTGCCATCAGCGACACCGGGGAGCTGTTTTTT
>TRBV29-1|TRBJ1-2|TRBD1|once
CSVEDRVGYGYTF
TGCAGCGTTGAGGACAGGGTGGGCTATGGCTACACCTTC
>TRBV19|TRBJ2-4|.|.
CASSPRRSRQYF
TGTGCCAGTAGCCCTCGGAGGTCGAGACAGTACTTC
>TRBV28|TRBJ1-1|.|.
CASSFPGNTEAFF
TGTGCCAGCAGTTTTCCAGGGAACACTGAAGCTTTCTTT
>TRBV4-1|TRBJ2-3|TRBD2|.
CASSHRAGETDTQYF
TGCGCCAGCAGCCATAGAGCGGGAGAGACAGATACGCAGTATTTT
>TRBV3-1/TRBV3-2|TRBJ2-2|TRBD2|.
CASSQETSGGANGELFF
TGTGCCAGCAGCCAAGAAACTAGCGGGGGGGCCAACGGGGAGCTGTTTTTT
>TRBV3-1/TRBV3-2|TRBJ2-1|.|.
CASSIQGSGQFF
TGTGCCAGCAGTATTCAGGGATCAGGGCAGTTCTTC
>TRBV29-1|TRBJ1-2|TRBD1|few
CSYDDRGYGYTF
TGCAGCTATGATGACAGGGGCTATGGCTACACCTTC
>TRBV19|TRBJ1-4|TRBD1|once
CASSPRTGGNEKLFF
TGTGCCAGTAGTCCGCGGACAGGGGGAAATGAAAAACTGTTTTTT